This TCR beta chain is drawn from a study of blood T cell repertoires in COVID-19. Study information: Samples of COVID-19 (acute and convalescent) were obtained from the United States, Italy and Spain. Sample material is recorded as cDNA or gDNA derived from T cells, B-cell-depleted T cells, or PBMCs.

It was during active infection that Seattle patients were enrolled and then longitudinally followed. Germline CDR1 reads MNHNY; CDR2 reads SVGAGI (reference sequence). The V gene end was trimmed by 5 bases and the J gene end by 6 bases; junction bases not matched to a gene: 8. The CDR3 totals 14 residues. Source study methods: It was from reference gene primer amplification that nucleated cell counts were estimated. Assay: immunoSEQ multiplex PCR; the TCRdb copy retains only in-frame clones and omits some. The V and J calls and the clone size are those of that table, but D and trimming were determined from the DNA. The sample yields 300,000 to 400,000 clones, around nine tenths seen once.

This sequence originates from a woman in her sixties with COVID-19, enrolled during active disease. J is TRBJ2-7 and V is TRBV6-6; 9 bases line up with TRBD1. Sequenced input: peripheral blood. In DNA, the CDR3 is TGTGCCAGCAGTAGGGACAGGGCGCCCAGCGAGCAGTACTTC. Protein sequence: CASSRDRAPSEQYF.